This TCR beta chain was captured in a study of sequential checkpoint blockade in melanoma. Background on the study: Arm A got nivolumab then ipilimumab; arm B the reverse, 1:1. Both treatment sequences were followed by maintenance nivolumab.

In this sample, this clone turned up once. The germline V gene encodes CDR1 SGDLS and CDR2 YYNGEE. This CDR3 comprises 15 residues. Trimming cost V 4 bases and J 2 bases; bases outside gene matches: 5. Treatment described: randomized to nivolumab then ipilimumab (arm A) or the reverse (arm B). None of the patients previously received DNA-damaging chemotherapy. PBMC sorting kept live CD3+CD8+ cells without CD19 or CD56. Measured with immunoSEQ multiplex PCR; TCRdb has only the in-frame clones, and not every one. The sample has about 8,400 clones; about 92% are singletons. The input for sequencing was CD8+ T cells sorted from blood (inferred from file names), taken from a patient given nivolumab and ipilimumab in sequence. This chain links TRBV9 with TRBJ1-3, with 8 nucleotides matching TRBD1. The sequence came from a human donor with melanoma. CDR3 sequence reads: CASSPTGATGNTIYF. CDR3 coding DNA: TGTGCCAGCAGCCCGACAGGGGCCACTGGAAACACCATATATTTT.